The 22 T cell receptor beta chains below were found in one sample sequenced in a study of blood T cell repertoires in COVID-19. Sequenced by immunoSEQ multiplex PCR; TCRdb stores in-frame clones only, minus some. The data contain about 430,000 clones, approximately 90% of them singletons. The sample was PBMCs or T cells enriched from blood (not recorded which). These receptors were taken from a young woman who had been exposed to COVID-19.

The rearrangement uses TRBV7-9 and TRBJ1-1, with TRBD1 matching over 10 bases. The CDR3 sequence is 14 residues long. With 6 bases clipped from V and 4 bases from J, the junction kept 5 bases outside the gene matches. Germline V gene data show CDR1 as SEHNR and CDR2 as FQNEAQ (reference sequence). For the CDR3, the DNA is TGTGCCAGCAGGGGACAGGGGTTCGGCACTGAAGCTTTCTTT. Residues: CASRGQGFGTEAFF.

In nucleotides, the CDR3 is TGTGCCAGCAGTAGGGACTTGGGTGAAAAACTGTTTTTT. This codes for CASSRDLGEKLFF. The J gene is TRBJ1-4, the V gene TRBV6-4, with a tentative D call TRBD1 (5 bases). Trimming left V 5 bases short and J 7 bases short, with 11 bases between. The CDR3 totals 13 residues. CDR1 MRHNA and CDR2 SNTAGT come from the germline V gene.

The chain carries TRBV6-4 and TRBJ2-1; D possibly corresponds to TRBD2 (5 bases). V was clipped by 3 bases and J by 9 bases, with 12 bases between them. Germline assignment: CDR1 MRHNA and CDR2 SNTAGT. CDR3 length: 13 residues. For the CDR3, the DNA is TGTGCCAGCAGTGATGAGGGTTTCGGTGAGCAGTTCTTC. It yields the protein CASSDEGFGEQFF.

The chain employs TRBV19 and TRBJ2-7, with 9 bases identical to TRBD2. The CDR3 spans 15 residues. Per the germline V gene, CDR1 is LNHDA and CDR2 is SQIVND (reference sequence). Losses at the gene ends were 5 bases for V and 4 bases for J; bases not matched to a gene: 9. The CDR3 region has the DNA TGTGCCAGTAGTCCAAGGACTAGCGCAACGTACGAGCAGTACTTC. Residues: CASSPRTSATYEQYF.

This clone was observed a few times. The V gene is TRBV9, the J gene TRBJ1-5, with 9 bases fitting TRBD1. The CDR3 contains 16 residues. Per germline, CDR1 SGDLS and CDR2 YYNGEE. V trimming: 0 bases; J trimming: 4 bases; junction bases outside the gene matches: 5. CDR3 residues: CASSVDAGTGNQPQHF. The CDR3 DNA follows: TGTGCCAGCAGCGTAGATGCTGGGACAGGGAATCAGCCCCAGCATTTT.

The genes are TRBV5-6 and TRBJ1-2, with TRBD1 matching 10 bases. Germline V gene lookup returns CDR1 SGHDT and CDR2 YYEEEE. The CDR3 sequence is 16 residues long. The V gene end was trimmed by 5 bases and the J gene end by 3 bases; junction bases not matched to a gene: 10. This chain's CDR3 is CASSWDRGKKDYGYTF. CDR3 sequence (DNA): TGTGCCAGCAGTTGGGACAGGGGAAAAAAGGACTATGGCTACACCTTC. Together with reference TRBV5-6 and TRBJ1-2, the CDR3 gives the full variable domain: DAGVTQSPTHLIKTRGQQVTLRCSPKSGHDTVSWYQQALGQGPQFIFQYYEEEERQRGNFPDRFSGHQFPNYSSELNVNALLLGDSALYLCASSWDRGKKDYGYTFGSGTRLTVV.

The gene calls are TRBV28 and TRBJ1-1; D unresolved. This CDR3 spans 12 amino acids. V shed 3 bases and J shed 7 bases, with 9 bases lying between them. CDR1 and CDR2 (germline): MDHEN, SYDVKM. CDR3 DNA sequence: TGTGCCAGCAGTTTGTATTTGAGTGAAGCTTTCTTT. Protein product: CASSLYLSEAFF.

The gene calls are TRBV7-2 and TRBJ1-1, with D unclear. V gave up 2 bases and J gave up 0 bases, with 10 bases separating them. The CDR3 has 15 residues. Per the germline V gene, CDR1 is SGHTA and CDR2 is FQGNSA. The CDR3 nucleotides read TGTGCCAGCAGCTTAAGAGGGTCCATGAACACTGAAGCTTTCTTT. Translated, it gives CASSLRGSMNTEAFF.

This clone has a single count. The J gene is TRBJ2-7, the V gene TRBV12-2; no check of the table's D call, TRBD2, against the DNA was made. TRBV12-2 is a pseudogene segment. CDR3 length: 15 residues. The CDR3 DNA reads TGTGCAAGCCATGGACTAGCGCTGAGCTCCTACGAGCAGTACTTC. It encodes CASHGLALSSYEQYF.

This chain links TRBV6-5 with TRBJ2-1; the match to TRBD2 covers 8 bases. Germline lookup yields CDR1 MNHEY and CDR2 SVGAGI. The CDR3 runs to 14 residues. The trim removed 6 bases at V and 5 bases at J, leaving 6 bases unmatched. The CDR3 sequence: CASSRSGLDNEQFF. CDR3 coding DNA: TGTGCCAGCAGCCGCTCGGGACTAGACAATGAGCAGTTCTTC.

The V and J genes are TRBV20-1 and TRBJ2-1, with a possible D match to TRBD2 (5 bases). The CDR3 spans 10 residues. With 6 bases removed from V and 7 bases from J, the gap between germline ends came to 7 bases. Looked up from germline, CDR1 is DFQATT and CDR2 is SNEGSKA (reference sequence). The CDR3 DNA reads as TGCAGTGCCGCGGGTAATGAGCAGTTCTTC. Its protein is CSAAGNEQFF.

The chain recombines TRBV3-1 (or the pseudogene TRBV3-2) with TRBJ2-7, with TRBD1 matching over 9 bases. The trim removed 0 bases at V and 2 bases at J, leaving 8 bases unmatched. Germline V gives CDR1 LGHDT, CDR2 YNNKEL (reference sequence). This CDR3 contains 17 residues. The CDR3 region is CASSQDVGTGITYEQYF. CDR3 DNA: TGTGCCAGCAGCCAAGACGTAGGGACAGGGATTACCTACGAGCAGTACTTC.

The gene calls are TRBV6-5 and TRBJ1-2; D perhaps matches TRBD1 (6 bases). The V end was cut by 6 bases, the J end by 2 bases, with 16 bases between. Germline-derived CDR1 and CDR2 are MNHEY and SVGAGI. This CDR3 has 15 residues. The CDR3 DNA follows: TGTGCCAGCAGGGGGGGGGTACAGGGAAACTATGGCTACACCTTC. This gives the protein CASRGGVQGNYGYTF.

The DNA of the CDR3 is TGCGCCAGCAGTCGGTCTCTCAGCTCCTACGAGCAGTACTTC. Encoded protein: CASSRSLSSYEQYF. The chain couples TRBV23-1 to TRBJ2-7; D remains ambiguous. TRBV23-1 is an open reading frame whose function is uncertain. With 4 bases removed from V and 0 bases from J, the gap between germline ends came to 10 bases. The CDR3 length is 14 residues.

The chain combines TRBV6-6 with TRBJ2-1; no clear D. The CDR3 loop spans 14 amino acids. Trimming removed 7 bases at V and 1 base at J, with 11 bases between. The V gene's germline CDR1 is MNHNY and CDR2 SVGAGI (reference sequence). The CDR3 DNA reads TGTGCCAGCATTTTCAGTTTTTCCTACAATGAGCAGTTCTTC. As protein: CASIFSFSYNEQFF.

This clone showed up just a few times. The V call is TRBV9, the J call TRBJ2-2, with 7 positions matching TRBD2. The CDR3 has 15 residues. Germline V gene lookup returns CDR1 SGDLS and CDR2 YYNGEE. V was clipped by 0 bases and J by 1 base; unmatched bases: 0. The CDR3 loop is CASSVASGNTGELFF. CDR3 coding DNA: TGTGCCAGCAGCGTAGCTAGCGGGAACACCGGGGAGCTGTTTTTT. Full variable domain (rest looked up from reference TRBV9 and TRBJ2-2): DSGVTQTPKHLITATGQRVTLRCSPRSGDLSVYWYQQSLDQGLQFLIQYYNGEERAKGNILERFSAQQFPDLHSELNLSSLELGDSALYFCASSVASGNTGELFFGEGSRLTVL.

The chain employs TRBV9 and TRBJ2-7, with a tentative D call TRBD1 (6 bases). V was trimmed by 3 bases and J by 1 base, leaving 11 bases between them. The CDR3 is 14 residues long. Germline CDR1 is SGDLS and CDR2 is YYNGEE. The CDR3 is CASSDGQSSYEQYF. CDR3 bases: TGTGCCAGCAGCGATGGACAGTCTTCCTACGAGCAGTACTTC.

The chain has TRBV5-4 and TRBJ2-7; 8 positions agree with TRBD1. The germline V gene has CDR1 SGHNT and CDR2 YYREEE (reference sequence). This CDR3 is built from 14 residues. The ends lost 3 bases at V and 2 bases at J; junction bases unmatched: 4. Here the CDR3 reads CASSSNRGAYEQYF. The CDR3 nucleotides are TGTGCCAGCAGCTCGAACAGGGGGGCCTACGAGCAGTACTTC.

V and J are TRBV4-1 and TRBJ1-5, with no clear D. In germline, CDR1 is MGHRA, CDR2 YSYEKL. V gave up 2 bases and J gave up 5 bases, with 16 bases separating them. This CDR3 has 16 residues. The CDR3 bases are TGCGCCAGCAGCCAAATCGTCCTGGCAGGCCATCAGCCCCAGCATTTT. It codes for CASSQIVLAGHQPQHF.

The chain uses TRBV6-2 or TRBV6-3 and TRBJ2-1; D is unresolved. With 5 bases removed from V and 8 bases from J, the gap between germline ends came to 10 bases. In germline, CDR1 is MNHEY, CDR2 SVGEGT. The CDR3 consists of 12 residues. CDR3 nucleotides: TGTGCCAGCAGTGAGGCCCCCGATGAGCAGTTCTTC. Its protein product is CASSEAPDEQFF.

The genes are TRBV23-1 and TRBJ2-5; 11 bases map to TRBD2. TRBV23-1 carries the ORF label, with uncertain function. J gave up 2 bases and V 0 bases, and 23 bases lay outside the gene matches. This CDR3 is 23 amino acids long. The CDR3 coding sequence is TGCGCCAGCAGTCAATCCGGGGGCCGCGAGGGTCTAGCGGGAGGCCCTCTACAAGAGACCCAGTACTTC. The encoded protein is CASSQSGGREGLAGGPLQETQYF.

CDR3 coding DNA: TGTGCCAGCAGCCAGACAGCTCGGTCTCAGCCCCAGCATTTT. The encoded protein is CASSQTARSQPQHF. This sequence joins TRBV5-8 and TRBJ1-5, with D perhaps matching TRBD1 (5 bases). Germline loops: CDR1 SGHTS, CDR2 YDEGEE. V was shortened by 4 bases and J by 6 bases, with 14 bases between the two germline ends. The CDR3 loop spans 14 amino acids.